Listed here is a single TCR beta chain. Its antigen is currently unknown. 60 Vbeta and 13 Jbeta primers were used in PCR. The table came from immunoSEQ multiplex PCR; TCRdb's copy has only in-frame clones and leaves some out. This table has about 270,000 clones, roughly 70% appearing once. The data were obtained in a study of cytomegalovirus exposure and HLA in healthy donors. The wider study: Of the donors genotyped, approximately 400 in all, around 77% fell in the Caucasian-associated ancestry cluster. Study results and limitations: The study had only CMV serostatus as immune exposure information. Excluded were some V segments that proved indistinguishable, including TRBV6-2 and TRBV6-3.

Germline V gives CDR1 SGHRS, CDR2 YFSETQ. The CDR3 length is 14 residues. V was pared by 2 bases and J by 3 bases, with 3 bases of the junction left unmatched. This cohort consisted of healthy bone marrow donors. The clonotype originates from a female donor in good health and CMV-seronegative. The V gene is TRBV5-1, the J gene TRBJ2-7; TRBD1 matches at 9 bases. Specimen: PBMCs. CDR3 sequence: CASSLGTGFYEQYF. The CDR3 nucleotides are TGCGCCAGCAGCTTAGGGACAGGGTTCTACGAGCAGTACTTC.